Presented here are 2 T cell receptor beta chains from one specimen sequenced in a study of cytomegalovirus exposure and HLA in healthy donors. Primers for the PCR totalled 60 Vbeta and 13 Jbeta. The method was immunoSEQ multiplex PCR; TCRdb's version includes in-frame clones alone and lacks a portion of them. Its clone listing holds more than 95,000 clones. The material sequenced was PBMCs. The receptor set was obtained from a man aged 25-45 years in good health and CMV-seronegative.

V is TRBV21-1 and J is TRBJ2-2; the table's D gene call, TRBD1, was not cross checked with the DNA. TRBV21-1 is tagged as a pseudogene. The CDR3 runs to 19 residues. CDR3 in DNA: TGTGCCAGCAGACCCACAGGGGGCGGGAGGACCCTGAACACCGGGGAGCTGTTTTTT. It translates to CASRPTGGGRTLNTGELFF.

The chain couples TRBV29-1 to TRBJ2-5, with TRBD1 matching 8 bases. V was pared by 7 bases and J by 2 bases, with 3 bases of the junction left unmatched. This CDR3 region has 12 residues. Germline V gene lookup returns CDR1 SQVTM and CDR2 ANQGSEA. The CDR3 nucleotides are TGCAGCGGGGGACAGGAGCAAGAGACCCAGTACTTC. This gives the protein CSGGQEQETQYF. Variable domain in full (rest from reference TRBV29-1 and TRBJ2-5): SAVISQKPSRDICQRGTSLTIQCQVDSQVTMMFWYRQQPGQSLTLIATANQGSEATYESGFVIDKFPISRPNLTFSTLTVSNMSPEDSSIYLCSGGQEQETQYFGPGTRLLVL.